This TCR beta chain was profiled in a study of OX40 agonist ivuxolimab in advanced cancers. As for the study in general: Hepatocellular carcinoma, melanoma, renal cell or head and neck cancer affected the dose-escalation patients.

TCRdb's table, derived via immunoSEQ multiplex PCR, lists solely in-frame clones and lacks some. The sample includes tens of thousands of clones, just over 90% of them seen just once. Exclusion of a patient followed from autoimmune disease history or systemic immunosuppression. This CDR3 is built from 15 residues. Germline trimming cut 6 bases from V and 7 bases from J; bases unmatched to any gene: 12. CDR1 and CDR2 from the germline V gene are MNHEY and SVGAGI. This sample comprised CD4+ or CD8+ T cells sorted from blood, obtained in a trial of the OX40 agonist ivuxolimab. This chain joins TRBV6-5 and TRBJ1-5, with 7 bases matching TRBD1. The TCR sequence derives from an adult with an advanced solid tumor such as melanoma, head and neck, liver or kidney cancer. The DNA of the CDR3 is TGTGCCAGCAGACCCCTCCAAGGGGGCGGGCAGCCCCAGCATTTT. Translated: CASRPLQGGGQPQHF.